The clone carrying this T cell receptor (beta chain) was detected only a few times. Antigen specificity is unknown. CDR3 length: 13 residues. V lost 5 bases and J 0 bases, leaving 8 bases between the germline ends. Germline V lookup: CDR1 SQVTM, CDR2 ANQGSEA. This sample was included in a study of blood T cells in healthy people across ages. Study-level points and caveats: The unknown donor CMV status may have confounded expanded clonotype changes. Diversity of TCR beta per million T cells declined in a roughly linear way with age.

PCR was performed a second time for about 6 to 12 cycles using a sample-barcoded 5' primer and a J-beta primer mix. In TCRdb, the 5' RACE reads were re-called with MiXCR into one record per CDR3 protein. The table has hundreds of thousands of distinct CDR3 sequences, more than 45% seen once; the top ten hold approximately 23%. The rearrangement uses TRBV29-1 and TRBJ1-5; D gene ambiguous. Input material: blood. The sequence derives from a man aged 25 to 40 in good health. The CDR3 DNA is TGCAGCGTTCGGATCTTTAGCAATCAGCCCCAGCATTTT. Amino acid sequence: CSVRIFSNQPQHF. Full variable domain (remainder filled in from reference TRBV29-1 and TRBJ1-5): SAVISQKPSRDICQRGTSLTIQCQVDSQVTMMFWYRQQPGQSLTLIATANQGSEATYESGFVIDKFPISRPNLTFSTLTVSNMSPEDSSIYLCSVRIFSNQPQHFGDGTRLSIL.